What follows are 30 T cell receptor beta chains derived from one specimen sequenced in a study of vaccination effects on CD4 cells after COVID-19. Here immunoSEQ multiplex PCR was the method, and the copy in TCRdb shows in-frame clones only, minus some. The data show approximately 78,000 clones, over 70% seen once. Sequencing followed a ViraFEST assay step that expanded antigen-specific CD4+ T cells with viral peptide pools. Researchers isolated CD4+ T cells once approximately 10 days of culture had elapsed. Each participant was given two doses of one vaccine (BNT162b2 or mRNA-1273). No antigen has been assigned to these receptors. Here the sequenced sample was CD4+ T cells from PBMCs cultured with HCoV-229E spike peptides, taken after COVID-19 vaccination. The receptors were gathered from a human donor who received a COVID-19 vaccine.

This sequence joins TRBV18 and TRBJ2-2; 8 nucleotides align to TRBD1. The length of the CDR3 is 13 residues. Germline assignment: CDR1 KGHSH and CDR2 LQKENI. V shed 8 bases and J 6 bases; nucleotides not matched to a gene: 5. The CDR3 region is CASQQGGSGELFF. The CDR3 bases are TGTGCCAGCCAACAGGGGGGCTCCGGGGAGCTGTTTTTT.

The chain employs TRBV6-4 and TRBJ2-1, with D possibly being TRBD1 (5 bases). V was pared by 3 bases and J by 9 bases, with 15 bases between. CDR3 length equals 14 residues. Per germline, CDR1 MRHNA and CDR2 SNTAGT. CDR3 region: CASSETVPTTEQFF. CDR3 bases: TGTGCCAGCAGTGAGACAGTGCCAACAACTGAGCAGTTCTTC.

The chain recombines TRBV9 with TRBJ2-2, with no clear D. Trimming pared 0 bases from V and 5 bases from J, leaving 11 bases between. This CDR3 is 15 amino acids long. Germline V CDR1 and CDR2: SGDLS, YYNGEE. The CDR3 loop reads CASSVALVGTGELFF. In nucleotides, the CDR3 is TGTGCCAGCAGCGTAGCCCTCGTGGGGACCGGGGAGCTGTTTTTT.

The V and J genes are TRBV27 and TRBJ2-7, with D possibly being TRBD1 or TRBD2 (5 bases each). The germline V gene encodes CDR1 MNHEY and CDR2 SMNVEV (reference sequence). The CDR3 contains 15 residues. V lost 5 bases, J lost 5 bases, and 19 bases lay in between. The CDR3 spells CASSPTGTVGHEQYV. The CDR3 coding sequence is TGTGCCAGCAGTCCGACCGGGACGGTAGGCCACGAGCAGTACGTC.

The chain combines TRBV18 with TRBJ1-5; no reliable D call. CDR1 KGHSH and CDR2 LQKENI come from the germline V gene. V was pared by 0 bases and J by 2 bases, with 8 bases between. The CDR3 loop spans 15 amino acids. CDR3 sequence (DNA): TGTGCCAGCTCACCACCGGACGGTCGCAATCAGCCCCAGCATTTT. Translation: CASSPPDGRNQPQHF.

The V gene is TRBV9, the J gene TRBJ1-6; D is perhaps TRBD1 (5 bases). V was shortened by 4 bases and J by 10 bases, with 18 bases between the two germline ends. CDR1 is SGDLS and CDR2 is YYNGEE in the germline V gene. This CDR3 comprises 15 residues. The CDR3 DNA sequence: TGTGCCAGCAGCTCTCGGACGGGAGGGGACTCACCCCTCCACTTT. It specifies CASSSRTGGDSPLHF.

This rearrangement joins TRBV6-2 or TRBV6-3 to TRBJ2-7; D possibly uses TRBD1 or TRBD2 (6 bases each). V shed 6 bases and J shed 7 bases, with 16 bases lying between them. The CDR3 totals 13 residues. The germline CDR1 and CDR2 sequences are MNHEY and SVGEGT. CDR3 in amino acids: CASSSGGRREQYV. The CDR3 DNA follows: TGTGCCAGCAGCAGTGGGGGGCGTCGGGAGCAGTACGTC.

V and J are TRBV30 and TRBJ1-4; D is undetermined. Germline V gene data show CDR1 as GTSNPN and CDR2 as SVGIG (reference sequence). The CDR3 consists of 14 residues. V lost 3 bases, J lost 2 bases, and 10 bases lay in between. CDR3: CAWRQAATNEKLFF. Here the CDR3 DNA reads TGTGCCTGGAGGCAGGCCGCCACTAATGAAAAACTGTTTTTT.

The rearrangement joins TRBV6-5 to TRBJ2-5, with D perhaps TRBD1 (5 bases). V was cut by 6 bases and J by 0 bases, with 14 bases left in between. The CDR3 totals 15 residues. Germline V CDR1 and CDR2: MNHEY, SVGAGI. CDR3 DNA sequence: TGTGCCAGCAGAACATCTAGGGGATACCAAGAGACCCAGTACTTC. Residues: CASRTSRGYQETQYF.

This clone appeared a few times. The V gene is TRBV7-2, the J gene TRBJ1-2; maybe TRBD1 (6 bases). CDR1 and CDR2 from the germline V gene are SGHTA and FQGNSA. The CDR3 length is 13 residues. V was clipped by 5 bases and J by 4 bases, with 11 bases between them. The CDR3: CASSGGGLYGYTF. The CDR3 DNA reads TGTGCCAGCAGCGGTGGGGGGCTCTATGGCTACACCTTC.

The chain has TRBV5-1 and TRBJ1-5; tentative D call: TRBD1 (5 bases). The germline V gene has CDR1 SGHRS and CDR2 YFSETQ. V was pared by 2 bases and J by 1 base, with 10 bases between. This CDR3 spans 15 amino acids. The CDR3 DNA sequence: TGCGCCAGCAGCTTTCAGGGTCTGAGCAATCAGCCCCAGCATTTT. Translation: CASSFQGLSNQPQHF.

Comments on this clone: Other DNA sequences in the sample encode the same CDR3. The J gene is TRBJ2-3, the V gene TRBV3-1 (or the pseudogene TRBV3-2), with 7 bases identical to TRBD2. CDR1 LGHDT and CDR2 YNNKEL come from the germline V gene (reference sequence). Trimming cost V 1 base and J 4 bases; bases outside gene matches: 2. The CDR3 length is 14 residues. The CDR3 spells CASSQGLAADTQYF. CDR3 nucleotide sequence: TGTGCCAGCAGCCAAGGACTAGCCGCAGATACGCAGTATTTT.

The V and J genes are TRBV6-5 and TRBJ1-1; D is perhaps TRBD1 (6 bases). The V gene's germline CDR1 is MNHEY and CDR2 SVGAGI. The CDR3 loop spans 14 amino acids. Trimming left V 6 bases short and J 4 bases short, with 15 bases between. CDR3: CASSFRGGGTEAFF. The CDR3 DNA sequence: TGTGCCAGCAGCTTCAGGGGTGGGGGCACTGAAGCTTTCTTT.

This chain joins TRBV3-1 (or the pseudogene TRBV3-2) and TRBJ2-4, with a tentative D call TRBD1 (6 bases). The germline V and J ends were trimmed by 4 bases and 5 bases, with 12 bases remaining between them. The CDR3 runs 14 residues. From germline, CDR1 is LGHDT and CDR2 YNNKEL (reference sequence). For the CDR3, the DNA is TGTGCCAGCAGCCTAAACAGGGTTGAAAACATTCAGTACTTC. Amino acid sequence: CASSLNRVENIQYF.

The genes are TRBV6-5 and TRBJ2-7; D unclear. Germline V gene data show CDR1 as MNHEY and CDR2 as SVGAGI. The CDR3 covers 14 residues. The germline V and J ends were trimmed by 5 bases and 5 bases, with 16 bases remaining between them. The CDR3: CASSPNHNLHEQYV. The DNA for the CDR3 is TGTGCCAGCAGTCCGAACCACAATTTACACGAGCAGTACGTC.

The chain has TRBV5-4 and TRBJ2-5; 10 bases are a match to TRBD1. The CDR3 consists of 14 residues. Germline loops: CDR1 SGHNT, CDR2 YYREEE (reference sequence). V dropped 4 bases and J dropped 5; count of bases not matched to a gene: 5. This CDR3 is CASSPGQGRETQYF. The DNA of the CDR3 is TGTGCCAGCAGCCCGGGACAGGGGCGGGAGACCCAGTACTTC.

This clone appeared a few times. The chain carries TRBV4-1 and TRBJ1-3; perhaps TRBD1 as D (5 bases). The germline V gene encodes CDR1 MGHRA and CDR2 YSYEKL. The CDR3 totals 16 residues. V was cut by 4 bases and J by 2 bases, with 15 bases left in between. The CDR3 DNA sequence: TGCGCCAGCAGCCCCGCCGGGGCAGGGACTGGAAACACCATATATTTT. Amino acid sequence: CASSPAGAGTGNTIYF.

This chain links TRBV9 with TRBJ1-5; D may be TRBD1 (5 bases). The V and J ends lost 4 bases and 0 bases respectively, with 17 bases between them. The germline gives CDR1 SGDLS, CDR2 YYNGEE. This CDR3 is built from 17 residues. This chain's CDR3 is CASSPTDSLYSNQPQHF. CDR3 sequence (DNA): TGTGCCAGCAGCCCCACAGACAGCCTCTATAGCAATCAGCCCCAGCATTTT.

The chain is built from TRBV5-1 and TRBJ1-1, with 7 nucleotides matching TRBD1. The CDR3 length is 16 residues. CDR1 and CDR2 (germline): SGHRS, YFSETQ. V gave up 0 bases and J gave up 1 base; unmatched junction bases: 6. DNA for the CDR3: TGCGCCAGCAGCTTGGGTACAGGGGCTCGGAACACTGAAGCTTTCTTT. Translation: CASSLGTGARNTEAFF.

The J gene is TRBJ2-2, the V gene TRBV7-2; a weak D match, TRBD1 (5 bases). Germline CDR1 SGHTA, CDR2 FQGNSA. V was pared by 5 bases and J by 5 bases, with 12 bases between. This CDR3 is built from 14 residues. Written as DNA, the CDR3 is TGTGCCAGCAGCCCTCGCAGGGAAACCGGGGAGCTGTTTTTT. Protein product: CASSPRRETGELFF.

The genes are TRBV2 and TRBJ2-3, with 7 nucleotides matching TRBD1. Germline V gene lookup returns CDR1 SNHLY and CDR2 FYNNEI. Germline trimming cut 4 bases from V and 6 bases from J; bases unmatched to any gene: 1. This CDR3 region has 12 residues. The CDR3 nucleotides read TGTGCCAGCAGTGCGGACAGGGATACGCAGTATTTT. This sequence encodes CASSADRDTQYF. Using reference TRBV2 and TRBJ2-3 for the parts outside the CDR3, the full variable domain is EPEVTQTPSHQVTQMGQEVILRCVPISNHLYFYWYRQILGQKVEFLVSFYNNEISEKSEIFDDQFSVERPDGSNFTLKIRSTKLEDSAMYFCASSADRDTQYFGPGTRLTVL.

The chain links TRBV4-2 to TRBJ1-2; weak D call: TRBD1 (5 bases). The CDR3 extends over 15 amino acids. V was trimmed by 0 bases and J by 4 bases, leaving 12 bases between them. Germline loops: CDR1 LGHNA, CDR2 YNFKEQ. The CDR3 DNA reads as TGTGCCAGCAGCCAAGACAGGGAAACAGGCTATGGCTACACCTTC. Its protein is CASSQDRETGYGYTF.

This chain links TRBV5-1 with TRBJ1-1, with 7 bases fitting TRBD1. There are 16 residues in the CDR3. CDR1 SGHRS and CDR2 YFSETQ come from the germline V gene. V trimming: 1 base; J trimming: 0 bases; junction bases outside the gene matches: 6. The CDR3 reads CASSLNAGGMNTEAFF. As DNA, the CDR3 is TGCGCCAGCAGCTTGAACGCAGGGGGAATGAACACTGAAGCTTTCTTT.

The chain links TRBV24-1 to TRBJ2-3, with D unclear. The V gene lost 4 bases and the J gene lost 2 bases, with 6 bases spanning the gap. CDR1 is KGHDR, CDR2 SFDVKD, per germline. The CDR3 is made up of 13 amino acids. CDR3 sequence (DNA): TGTGCCACCAGTGACCTATTCACAGATACGCAGTATTTT. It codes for CATSDLFTDTQYF.

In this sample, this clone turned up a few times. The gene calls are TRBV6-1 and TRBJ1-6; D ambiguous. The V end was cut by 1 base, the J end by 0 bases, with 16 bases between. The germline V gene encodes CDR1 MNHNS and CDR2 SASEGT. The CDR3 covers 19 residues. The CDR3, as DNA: TGTGCCAGCAGTGAAGGGGCGGGGTTCGTAGTCTCCTATAATTCACCCCTCCACTTT. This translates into CASSEGAGFVVSYNSPLHF.

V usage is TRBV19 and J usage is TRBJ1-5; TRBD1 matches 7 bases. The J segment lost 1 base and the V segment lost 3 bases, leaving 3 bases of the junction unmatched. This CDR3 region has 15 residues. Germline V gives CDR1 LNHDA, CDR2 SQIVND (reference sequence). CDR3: CASSIRGGSNQPQHF. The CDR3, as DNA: TGTGCCAGTAGTATCAGGGGGGGCAGCAATCAGCCCCAGCATTTT.

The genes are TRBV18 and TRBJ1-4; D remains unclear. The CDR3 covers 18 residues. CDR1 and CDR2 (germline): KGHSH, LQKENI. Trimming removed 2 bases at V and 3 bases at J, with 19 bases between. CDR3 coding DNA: TGTGCCAGCTCACCAGTCTCGAGCTCGGTGGAACCTAATGAAAAACTGTTTTTT. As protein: CASSPVSSSVEPNEKLFF. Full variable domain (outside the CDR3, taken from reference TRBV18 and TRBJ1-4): NAGVMQNPRHLVRRRGQEARLRCSPMKGHSHVYWYRQLPEEGLKFMVYLQKENIIDESGMPKERFSAEFPKEGPSILRIQQVVRGDSAAYFCASSPVSSSVEPNEKLFFGSGTQLSVL.

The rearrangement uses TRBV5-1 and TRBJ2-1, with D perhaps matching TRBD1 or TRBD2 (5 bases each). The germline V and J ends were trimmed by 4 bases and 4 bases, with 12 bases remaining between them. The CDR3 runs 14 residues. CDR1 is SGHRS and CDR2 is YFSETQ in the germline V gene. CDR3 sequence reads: CASSLRDGYNEQFF. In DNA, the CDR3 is TGCGCCAGCAGCCTACGGGACGGGTACAATGAGCAGTTCTTC.

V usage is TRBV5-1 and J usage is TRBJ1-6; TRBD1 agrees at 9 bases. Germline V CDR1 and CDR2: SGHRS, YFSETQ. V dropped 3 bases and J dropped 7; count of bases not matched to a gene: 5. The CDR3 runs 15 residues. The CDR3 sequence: CASSSWTGVNSPLHF. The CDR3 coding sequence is TGCGCCAGCAGCTCGTGGACAGGGGTGAATTCACCCCTCCACTTT.

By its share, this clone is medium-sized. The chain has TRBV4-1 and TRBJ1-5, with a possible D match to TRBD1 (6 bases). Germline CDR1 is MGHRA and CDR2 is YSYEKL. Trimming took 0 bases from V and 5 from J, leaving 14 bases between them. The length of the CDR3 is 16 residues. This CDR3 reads CASSQDGSQGYQPQHF. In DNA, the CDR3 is TGCGCCAGCAGCCAAGATGGATCACAGGGATATCAGCCCCAGCATTTT.